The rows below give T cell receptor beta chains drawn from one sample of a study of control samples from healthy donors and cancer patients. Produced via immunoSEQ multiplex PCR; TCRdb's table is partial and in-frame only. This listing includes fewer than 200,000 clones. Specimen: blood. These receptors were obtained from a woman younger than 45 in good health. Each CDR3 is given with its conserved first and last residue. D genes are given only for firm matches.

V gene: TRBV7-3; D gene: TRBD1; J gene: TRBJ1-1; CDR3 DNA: TGTGCCAGCAGCGCCTACCCAACAGGGGCTGAAGCTTTCTTT; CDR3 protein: CASSAYPTGAEAFF
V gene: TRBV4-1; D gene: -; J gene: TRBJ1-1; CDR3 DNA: TGCGCCAGCAGCCAACGGGGGGGCAGGACTGAAGCTTTCTTT; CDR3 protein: CASSQRGGRTEAFF
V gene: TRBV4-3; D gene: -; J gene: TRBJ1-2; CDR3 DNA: TGCGCCGGCAGTCGAACAGGGTTGGCTAACTATGGCTACACCTTC; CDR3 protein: CAGSRTGLANYGYTF
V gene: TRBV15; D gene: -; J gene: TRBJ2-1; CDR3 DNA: TGTGCCACCAGCAGGAGAACCGAGCAGTTCTTC; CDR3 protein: CATSRRTEQFF
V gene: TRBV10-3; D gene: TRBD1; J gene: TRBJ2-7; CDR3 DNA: TGTGCCATCAGCGGGACAGGGGGCAGCGTTAACGAGCAGTACTTC; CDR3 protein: CAISGTGGSVNEQYF
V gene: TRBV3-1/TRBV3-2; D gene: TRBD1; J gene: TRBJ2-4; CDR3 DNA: TGTGCCAGCAGCCAAGTTCAGGGGACAGGGGAGAGGTACATTCAGTACTTC; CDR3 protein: CASSQVQGTGERYIQYF
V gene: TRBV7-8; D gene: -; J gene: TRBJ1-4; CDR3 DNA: TGTGCCAGCAGCTTAAAATACAGGGCAACTAATGAAAAACTGTTTTTT; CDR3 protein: CASSLKYRATNEKLFF
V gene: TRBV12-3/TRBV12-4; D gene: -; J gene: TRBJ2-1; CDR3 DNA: TGTGCCAGCAGACCGGACAGTTACAATGAGCAGTTCTTC; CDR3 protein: CASRPDSYNEQFF
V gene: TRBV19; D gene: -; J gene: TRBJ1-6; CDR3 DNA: TGTGCCAGTAGTATTAGGAAAACAAGCTCCTATAATTCACCCCTCCACTTT; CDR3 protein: CASSIRKTSSYNSPLHF
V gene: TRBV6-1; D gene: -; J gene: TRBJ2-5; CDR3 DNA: TGTGCCAGCAGTGACTTAGGAGACCGGCCCCCGGAAGAGACCCAGTACTTC; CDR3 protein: CASSDLGDRPPEETQYF
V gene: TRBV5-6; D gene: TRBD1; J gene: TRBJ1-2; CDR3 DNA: TGTGCCAGCAGCACCTGGACAGGGAGGAGTGGCTACACCTTC; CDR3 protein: CASSTWTGRSGYTF
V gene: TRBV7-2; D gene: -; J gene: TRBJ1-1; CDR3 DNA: TGTGCCAGCAGTGAACAGGGAGGGGTGAACACTGAAGCTTTCTTT; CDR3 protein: CASSEQGGVNTEAFF
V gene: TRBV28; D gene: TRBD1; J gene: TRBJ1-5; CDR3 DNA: TGTGCCAGCAGTTCGGGACAGATATATCAGCCCCAGCATTTT; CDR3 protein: CASSSGQIYQPQHF
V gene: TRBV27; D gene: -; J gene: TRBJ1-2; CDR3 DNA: TGTGCCAGCAGTTTCTCATACGGGCAGATCTATGGCTACACCTTC; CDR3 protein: CASSFSYGQIYGYTF
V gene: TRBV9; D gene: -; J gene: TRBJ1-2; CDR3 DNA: TGTGCCAGCAGCCCTCATCCGGCACAGTCTAACTATGGCTACACCTTC; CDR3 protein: CASSPHPAQSNYGYTF
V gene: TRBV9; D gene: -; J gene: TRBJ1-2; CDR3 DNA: TGTGCCAGCAGCCCCCACAGTTCCCCCGCCACCTTC; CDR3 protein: CASSPHSSPATF
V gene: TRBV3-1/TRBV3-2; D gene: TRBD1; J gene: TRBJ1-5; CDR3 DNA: TGTGCCAGCAGCGCCAGGACAGGGGTGAAACATTTT; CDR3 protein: CASSARTGVKHF
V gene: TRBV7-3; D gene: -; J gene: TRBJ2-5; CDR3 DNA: TGTGCCAGCAGCCCCCTAGTCCAAGAGACCCAGTACTTC; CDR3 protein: CASSPLVQETQYF
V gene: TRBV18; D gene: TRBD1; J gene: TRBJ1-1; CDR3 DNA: TGTGCCAGCTCACCGCAGGGGGTGAACACTGAAGCTTTCTTT; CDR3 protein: CASSPQGVNTEAFF
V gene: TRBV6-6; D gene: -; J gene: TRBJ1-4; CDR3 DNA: TGTGCCAGCAGTTTACGTGAAAAACTGTTTTTT; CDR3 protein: CASSLREKLFF
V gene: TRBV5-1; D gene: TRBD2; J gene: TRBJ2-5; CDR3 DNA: TGCGCCAGCAGCTGGGGACTAGCGGGGGGGCTATTGCAAGAGACCCAGTACTTC; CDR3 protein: CASSWGLAGGLLQETQYF
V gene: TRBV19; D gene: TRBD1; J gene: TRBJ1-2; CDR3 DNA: TGTGCCAGTAGTATCCCGGACAGGGCCACCTATGGCTACACCTTC; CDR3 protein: CASSIPDRATYGYTF
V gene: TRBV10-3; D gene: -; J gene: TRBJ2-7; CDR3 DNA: TGTGCCATCAAGTCCGGAGCCTACGAGCAGTACTTC; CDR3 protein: CAIKSGAYEQYF
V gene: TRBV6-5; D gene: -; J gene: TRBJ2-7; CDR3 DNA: TGTGCCAGCAGCCTCGGACCAGCTTACGAGCAGTACTTC; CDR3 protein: CASSLGPAYEQYF
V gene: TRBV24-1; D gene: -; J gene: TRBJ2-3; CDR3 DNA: TGTGCCACCAGTGATTTACAAGATACGCAGTATTTT; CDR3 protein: CATSDLQDTQYF
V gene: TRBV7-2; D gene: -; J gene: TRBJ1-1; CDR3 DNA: TGTGCCAGCAGCTTGAGGGGTCTTGAAGCTTTCTTT; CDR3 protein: CASSLRGLEAFF
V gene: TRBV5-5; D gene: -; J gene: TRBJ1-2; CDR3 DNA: TGTGCCAGCAGCTTGTCGCAGGGGTACTATGGCTACACCTTC; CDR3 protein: CASSLSQGYYGYTF
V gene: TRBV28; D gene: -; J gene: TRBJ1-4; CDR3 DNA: TGTGCCAGCAGTTTTCAGGGTGAAAAACTGTTTTTT; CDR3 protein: CASSFQGEKLFF
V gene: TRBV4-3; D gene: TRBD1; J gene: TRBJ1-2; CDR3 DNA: TGCGCCAGCAGCCAAACAGGGGGGCACTATGGCTACACCTTC; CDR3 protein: CASSQTGGHYGYTF
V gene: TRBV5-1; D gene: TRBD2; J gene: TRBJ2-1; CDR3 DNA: TGCGCCAGCAGCACGCCGGGACTAGCGTCGCTCCAGGGGAAAAATGAGCAGTTCTTC; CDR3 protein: CASSTPGLASLQGKNEQFF
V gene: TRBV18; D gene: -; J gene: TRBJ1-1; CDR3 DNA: TGTGCCAGCTCACCACCGATGGGTACTGAAGCTTTCTTT; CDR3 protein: CASSPPMGTEAFF
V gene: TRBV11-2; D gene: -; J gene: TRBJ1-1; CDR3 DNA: TGTGCCTCCAAAGGGGCAGGGGACACTGAAGCTTTCTTT; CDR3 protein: CASKGAGDTEAFF
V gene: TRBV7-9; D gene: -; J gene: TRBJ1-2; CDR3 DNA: TGTGCCAGCAGCTCAAGACAGCCTGCGGGCTACACCTTC; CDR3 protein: CASSSRQPAGYTF
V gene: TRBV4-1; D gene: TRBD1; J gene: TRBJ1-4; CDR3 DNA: TGCGCCAGCAGCCAATTTAATGGACAGGGTGAAAAACTGTTTTTT; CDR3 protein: CASSQFNGQGEKLFF
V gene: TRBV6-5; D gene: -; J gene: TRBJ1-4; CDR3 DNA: TGTGCCAGCGGGGGCAGGGGTGAAAAACTGTTTTTT; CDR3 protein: CASGGRGEKLFF
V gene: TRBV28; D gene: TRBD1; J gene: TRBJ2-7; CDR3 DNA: TGTGCCAGCAGTGAGGGGGCCACCACCTCCTACGAGCAGTACTTC; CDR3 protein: CASSEGATTSYEQYF
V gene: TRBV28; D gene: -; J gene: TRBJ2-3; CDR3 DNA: TGTGCCAGCAGCCTGACAGGCGCCACAGATACGCAGTATTTT; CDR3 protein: CASSLTGATDTQYF
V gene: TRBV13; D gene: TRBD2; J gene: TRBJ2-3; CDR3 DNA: TGTGCCAGCAGCTTCCCGGGACTAGCGGGCCCCAGGGGCACAGATACGCAGTATTTT; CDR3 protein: CASSFPGLAGPRGTDTQYF
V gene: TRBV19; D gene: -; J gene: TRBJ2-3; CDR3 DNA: TGTGCCAGTAGTCCCGGCCCACACACAGATACGCAGTATTTT; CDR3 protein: CASSPGPHTDTQYF
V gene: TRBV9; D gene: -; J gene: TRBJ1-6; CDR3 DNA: TGTGCCAGCAGCGTAGTACCGGATAATTCACCCCTCCACTTT; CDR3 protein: CASSVVPDNSPLHF
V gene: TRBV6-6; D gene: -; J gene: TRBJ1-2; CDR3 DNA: TGTGCCAGCAGCCCCATCGCCGGGGCTAACTATGGCTACACCTTC; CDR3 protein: CASSPIAGANYGYTF
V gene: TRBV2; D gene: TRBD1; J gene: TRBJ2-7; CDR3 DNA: TGTGCCAGCAGGACCGGGACAGGGTTCGACGAGCAGTACTTC; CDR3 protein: CASRTGTGFDEQYF
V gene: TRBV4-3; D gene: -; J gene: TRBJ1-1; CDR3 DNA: TGCGCCAGCAGCCAAGAAATATTAGGAATCACTGAAGCTTTCTTT; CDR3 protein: CASSQEILGITEAFF
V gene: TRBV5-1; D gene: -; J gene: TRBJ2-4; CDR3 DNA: TGCGCCAGCAGCTCGGACATCGGCAAAAACATTCAGTACTTC; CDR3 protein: CASSSDIGKNIQYF
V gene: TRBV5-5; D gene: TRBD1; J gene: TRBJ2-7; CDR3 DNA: TGTGCCAGCAGCTCCCAGACAGGGAGAGCCACCTACGAGCAGTACTTC; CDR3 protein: CASSSQTGRATYEQYF
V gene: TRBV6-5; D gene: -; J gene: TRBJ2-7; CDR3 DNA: TGTGCCAGCAGTTACTCGAGAAGTATCATCGGCTACGAGCAGTACTTC; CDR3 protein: CASSYSRSIIGYEQYF
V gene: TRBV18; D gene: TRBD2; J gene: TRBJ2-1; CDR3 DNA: TGTGCCAGCTCACCACTGGCAGGACTAGTCGGCCACAATGAGCAGTTCTTC; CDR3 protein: CASSPLAGLVGHNEQFF